The clone carrying this T cell receptor beta chain was seen more than once but under ten times. Produced via immunoSEQ multiplex PCR; TCRdb's table is partial and in-frame only. The sample lists 150,000 to 200,000 clones; more than 75% were seen once. The data were taken from a study of blood T cell repertoires in COVID-19. This CDR3 contains 14 residues. Trimming removed 3 bases at V and 9 bases at J, with 16 bases between. Germline lookup yields CDR1 KGHDR and CDR2 SFDVKD. The clonotype was recovered from a woman aged 45-65 years with acute COVID-19. Sequenced sample: PBMCs or T cells enriched from blood (not recorded which). The chain combines TRBV24-1 with TRBJ1-2; D remains unclear. The CDR3 loop reads CATSDPDISGSYTF. CDR3 sequence (DNA): TGTGCCACCAGTGATCCCGACATCAGCGGGAGCTACACCTTC.